Each of the 31 T cell receptor beta chains below was sequenced from the same sample in a study of T cells after yellow fever vaccination. TCRdb re-called the 5' RACE reads through MiXCR, storing one row per CDR3 protein. Of around 180,000 distinct CDR3 sequences in the sample, roughly 6.2% are singletons; the top ten hold 2.9%. The input for sequencing was CD4+ T cells sorted from PBMCs, taken on the day of the first yellow fever vaccination. Source of these receptors: a man aged 18 to 30 who received the YFV17D yellow fever vaccine.

This clonotype was observed at least ten times. The genes are TRBV7-3 and TRBJ2-5; TRBD1 is a possible D gene (5 bases). Per the germline V gene, CDR1 is SGHTA and CDR2 is FQGTGA. Deletions cut 5 bases from V and 3 bases from J, with 10 bases between. This CDR3 contains 13 residues. The CDR3: CASSQGAKETQYF. The CDR3 DNA reads as TGTGCCAGCAGCCAAGGGGCGAAAGAGACCCAGTACTTC.

This clonotype was detected ten times or more. This chain joins TRBV7-9 and TRBJ2-7, with TRBD1 as a possible D gene (5 bases). The CDR3 runs 14 residues. Germline V gene sequence: CDR1 SEHNR, CDR2 FQNEAQ (reference sequence). The V end lost 5 bases, the J end lost 5 bases, and 16 bases lay between the germline ends. The CDR3 here is CASSPWTPANEQYF. The DNA for the CDR3 is TGTGCCAGCAGCCCCTGGACACCCGCCAACGAGCAGTACTTC.

This clonotype turned up a few times. The V gene is TRBV11-2, the J gene TRBJ1-2, with TRBD1 as a possible D gene (5 bases). The V end was cut by 1 base, the J end by 6 bases, with 12 bases between. The germline V gene encodes CDR1 SGHAT and CDR2 FQNNGV. The CDR3 totals 14 residues. Here the CDR3 DNA reads TGTGCCAGCAGCTTAGCCAGGAGGGGACATGGCTACACCTTC. Its translation: CASSLARRGHGYTF.

This clonotype has ten or more counts. The CDR3 coding sequence is TGTGCCAGCACCTTAGGGGGGACCCAGTACTTC. It yields the protein CASTLGGTQYF. This chain joins TRBV12-3 or TRBV12-4 and TRBJ2-5; possibly TRBD1 for D (6 bases). Trimming cost V 7 bases and J 7 bases, with 10 bases left between them. The length of the CDR3 is 11 residues.

CDR3 protein: CASSPPGQGYSYNEQFF. Here the CDR3 DNA reads TGTGCCAGCTCACCACCGGGACAGGGGTACTCCTACAATGAGCAGTTCTTC. The chain recombines TRBV18 with TRBJ2-1, with TRBD1 identical over 10 bases. Germline CDR1 is KGHSH and CDR2 is LQKENI. The CDR3 is made up of 17 amino acids. V lost 0 bases, J lost 0 bases, and 2 bases stayed unmatched. Based on the CDR3 plus reference TRBV18 and TRBJ2-1, the full variable domain is NAGVMQNPRHLVRRRGQEARLRCSPMKGHSHVYWYRQLPEEGLKFMVYLQKENIIDESGMPKERFSAEFPKEGPSILRIQQVVRGDSAAYFCASSPPGQGYSYNEQFFGPGTRLTVL.

The V call is TRBV19, the J call TRBJ2-7, with a possible D match to TRBD1 (6 bases). The CDR3 has 13 amino acids. The germline gives CDR1 LNHDA, CDR2 SQIVND (reference sequence). Trimming stripped 9 bases from V and 0 bases from J, with 12 bases between. CDR3 sequence: CASRRGGSYEQYF. As DNA, the CDR3 is TGTGCCAGCCGAAGAGGGGGCTCCTACGAGCAGTACTTC.

This clonotype was seen at least ten times. This chain links TRBV7-3 with TRBJ2-5, with 12 bases identical to TRBD2. This CDR3 region has 14 residues. J lost 7 bases, V lost 4 bases, and 4 bases had no gene match. The V gene's germline CDR1 is SGHTA and CDR2 FQGTGA. CDR3 region: CASSSGLAGSTQYF. In DNA, the CDR3 is TGTGCCAGCAGCTCCGGACTAGCGGGGTCGACCCAGTACTTC.

This chain joins TRBV19 and TRBJ2-6; the D is unclear. The CDR3 spans 15 residues. Germline V lookup: CDR1 LNHDA, CDR2 SQIVND (reference sequence). Trimming took 0 bases from V and 0 from J, leaving 3 bases between them. The CDR3 region is CASSIDGSGANVLTF. The CDR3 bases are TGTGCCAGTAGTATAGACGGCTCTGGGGCCAACGTCCTGACTTTC.

This clonotype was observed a few times. The CDR3 DNA is TGTGCCAGCAGCCCTAGGGGGGGCGATAATTCACCCCTCCACTTT. This codes for CASSPRGGDNSPLHF. The rearrangement joins TRBV28 to TRBJ1-6, with D possibly matching TRBD1 (6 bases). Per the germline V gene, CDR1 is MDHEN and CDR2 is SYDVKM. Trimming pared 6 bases from V and 5 bases from J, leaving 14 bases between. The CDR3 length is 15 residues.

In this sample, this clonotype turned up many times. V is TRBV7-2 and J is TRBJ2-2; D gene uncertain. This CDR3 has 12 residues. V lost 2 bases, J lost 3 bases, and 1 base lay in between. Germline CDR1 is SGHTA and CDR2 is FQGNSA. CDR3 sequence: CASSLYTGELFF. The CDR3 DNA follows: TGTGCCAGCAGCTTATACACCGGGGAGCTGTTTTTT.

This clonotype was recorded at least ten times. In DNA, the CDR3 is TGCGCCAGCAGCTTCCGGACACCAGCAGATACGCAGTATTTT. Protein sequence: CASSFRTPADTQYF. The chain recombines TRBV5-1 with TRBJ2-3; possibly TRBD1 for D (5 bases). The CDR3 loop spans 14 amino acids. V was cut by 2 bases and J by 4 bases, with 11 bases left in between. Per the germline V gene, CDR1 is SGHRS and CDR2 is YFSETQ.

The CDR3 here is CASSLRLTEQFF. The CDR3 nucleotides are TGTGCCAGCAGTTTGAGGTTGACGGAGCAGTTCTTC. The V call is TRBV12-3 or TRBV12-4, the J call TRBJ2-1; D call uncertain. CDR3 length equals 12 residues. The germline V and J ends were trimmed by 3 bases and 10 bases, with 10 bases remaining between them.

The table lists this clonotype with many counts. The chain couples TRBV6-2 or TRBV6-3 to TRBJ2-7, with 9 bases lining up with TRBD1. Germline lookup yields CDR1 MNHEY and CDR2 SVGEGT. This CDR3 region has 15 residues. J gave up 5 bases and V 1 base, and 6 bases lay outside the gene matches. The CDR3 region has the DNA TGTGCCAGCAGTTACTTTGGACAGGGGATCCACGAGCAGTACTTC. Protein: CASSYFGQGIHEQYF.

CDR3 region: CASSESLYV. CDR3 coding DNA: TGCGCCAGCAGTGAGTCGCTGTACGTC. The J gene is TRBJ2-7, the V gene TRBV10-1, with D unresolved. Germline loops: CDR1 WNHNN, CDR2 SYGVQD (reference sequence). The CDR3 is 9 residues long. Trimming stripped 0 bases from V and 12 bases from J, with 3 bases between.

The chain has TRBV20-1 and TRBJ2-5, with no clear D. Deletions cut 6 bases from V and 1 base from J, with 12 bases between. Germline V gene data show CDR1 as DFQATT and CDR2 as SNEGSKA (reference sequence). The CDR3 covers 13 residues. The DNA of the CDR3 is TGCAGTGCAATAACTACCTTCCAAGAGACCCAGTACTTC. The encoded protein is CSAITTFQETQYF.

This clonotype has at least ten counts. The V call is TRBV12-3 or TRBV12-4, the J call TRBJ2-1; perhaps TRBD2 as D (6 bases). Between the trimmed V and J ends, which lost 4 bases and 6 bases, there was a span of 13 bases. The CDR3 sequence is 14 residues long. CDR3 region: CASSYREPPNEQFF. The CDR3 DNA reads TGTGCCAGCAGTTACCGGGAGCCGCCCAATGAGCAGTTCTTC.

This clonotype was detected ten times or more. J is TRBJ1-1 and V is TRBV4-1; D is unresolved. Between the trimmed V and J ends, which lost 8 bases and 2 bases, there was a span of 15 bases. Germline V lookup: CDR1 MGHRA, CDR2 YSYEKL. This CDR3 comprises 14 residues. DNA of the CDR3: TGCGCCAGCCGCGGCCTACTCCTCAACACTGAAGCTTTCTTT. Translating gives CASRGLLLNTEAFF.

The V and J genes are TRBV5-6 and TRBJ2-3, with D possibly TRBD1 on 6 matching bases. Germline loops: CDR1 SGHDT, CDR2 YYEEEE. Trimming removed 7 bases at V and 3 bases at J, with 15 bases between. CDR3 length: 14 amino acids. The CDR3 is CASQGKVRTDTQYF. DNA of the CDR3: TGTGCCAGCCAGGGGAAAGTAAGGACAGATACGCAGTATTTT.

This clonotype appeared a few times. The J gene is TRBJ2-1, the V gene TRBV9; 7 positions agree with TRBD2. CDR1 and CDR2 (germline): SGDLS, YYNGEE. The J segment lost 5 bases and the V segment lost 2 bases, leaving 10 bases of the junction unmatched. This CDR3 comprises 16 residues. The CDR3 DNA follows: TGTGCCAGCAGCGTGAGCTCCCAGGGAGGGGACAATGAGCAGTTCTTC. This codes for CASSVSSQGGDNEQFF.

This clonotype appeared a few times. The rearrangement uses TRBV7-2 and TRBJ1-1, with D perhaps matching TRBD1 (5 bases). CDR1 and CDR2 from the germline V gene are SGHTA and FQGNSA. The germline V and J ends were trimmed by 4 bases and 1 base, with 10 bases remaining between them. The CDR3 spans 14 residues. The CDR3 loop is CASSWGLANTEAFF. For the CDR3, the DNA is TGTGCCAGCAGCTGGGGACTTGCGAACACTGAAGCTTTCTTT.

This clonotype was detected many times. The chain employs TRBV3-1 and TRBJ2-2, with 10 positions matching TRBD2. Germline lookup yields CDR1 LGHDT and CDR2 YNNKEL (reference sequence). The length of the CDR3 is 15 residues. With 1 base clipped from V and 7 bases from J, the junction kept 3 bases outside the gene matches. CDR3 residues: CASSQGTSGFGELFF. The DNA for the CDR3 is TGTGCCAGCAGCCAAGGGACTAGCGGTTTCGGGGAGCTGTTTTTT.

This clonotype was seen at least ten times. V and J are TRBV6-1 and TRBJ2-7, with 9 bases aligning to TRBD1. Per the germline V gene, CDR1 is MNHNS and CDR2 is SASEGT. The CDR3 is 13 amino acids. V lost 5 bases and J lost 4; bases outside the gene matches: 3. The CDR3 loop is CASSRDREYEQYF. The DNA of the CDR3 is TGTGCCAGCAGTCGGGACAGGGAGTACGAGCAGTACTTC.

Many counts were recorded for this clonotype. The V and J genes are TRBV12-3 or TRBV12-4 and TRBJ2-2; 11 positions match TRBD1. The trim removed 6 bases at V and 5 bases at J, leaving 2 bases unmatched. This CDR3 comprises 14 residues. This CDR3 is CASRGTGGTGELFF. CDR3 nucleotide sequence: TGTGCCAGCAGGGGGACAGGGGGAACCGGGGAGCTGTTTTTT.

This clonotype showed up many times. This rearrangement joins TRBV5-1 to TRBJ2-2, with 10 bases lining up with TRBD2. V dropped 2 bases and J dropped 2; count of bases not matched to a gene: 6. This CDR3 is 17 amino acids long. CDR1 is SGHRS, CDR2 YFSETQ, per germline. The CDR3 DNA sequence: TGCGCCAGCAGCTTACGGACTAGCGGAACTAACACCGGGGAGCTGTTTTTT. Translated: CASSLRTSGTNTGELFF. Supplemented by reference TRBV5-1 and TRBJ2-2, the full variable domain reads KAGVTQTPRYLIKTRGQQVTLSCSPISGHRSVSWYQQTPGQGLQFLFEYFSETQRNKGNFPGRFSGRQFSNSRSEMNVSTLELGDSALYLCASSLRTSGTNTGELFFGEGSRLTVL.

This clonotype was recorded at least ten times. This chain links TRBV21-1 with TRBJ2-1. TRBV21-1 is termed a pseudogene. The CDR3 contains 14 residues. CDR3 bases: TGTGCCAGCAGCAAGGGGAAAAGTCACAATGAGCAGTTCTTC. Translation: CASSKGKSHNEQFF.

This clonotype was recorded at least ten times. The J gene is TRBJ2-4, the V gene TRBV7-6; 7 bases are a match to TRBD1. The germline V gene has CDR1 SGHVS and CDR2 FNYEAQ. V dropped 1 base and J dropped 0; count of bases not matched to a gene: 3. The CDR3 loop spans 16 amino acids. The CDR3 coding sequence is TGTGCCAGCAGCTTAGGACAGGGCTTAGCCAAAAACATTCAGTACTTC. It encodes CASSLGQGLAKNIQYF.

Comments on this clonotype: This may arise from a read error, as a much more abundant clone is one base away. The chain combines TRBV7-2 with TRBJ2-3; D is unclear. The CDR3 runs 14 residues. CDR1 and CDR2 from the germline V gene are SGHTA and FQGNSA. The V and J ends lost 5 bases and 4 bases respectively, with 13 bases between them. The CDR3, as DNA: TGTACCAGCAGCGCCCGGACCATTCCAGATACGCAGTATTTT. As protein: CTSSARTIPDTQYF.

The J gene is TRBJ2-5, the V gene TRBV5-1; no firm D call. The CDR3 totals 16 residues. Trimming left V 0 bases short and J 2 bases short, with 14 bases between. Germline loops: CDR1 SGHRS, CDR2 YFSETQ. CDR3 DNA: TGCGCCAGCAGCTTGGGGGTCCCAGCCTTACAAGAGACCCAGTACTTC. It encodes CASSLGVPALQETQYF.

This clonotype has just a few counts. J is TRBJ2-5 and V is TRBV24-1, with a possible D match to TRBD1 (5 bases). Germline assignment: CDR1 KGHDR and CDR2 SFDVKD. CDR3 size: 16 residues. V shed 1 base and J shed 1 base, with 12 bases lying between them. The CDR3 reads CATSDFGGQGQETQYF. The CDR3 DNA sequence: TGTGCCACCAGTGATTTCGGCGGACAAGGCCAAGAGACCCAGTACTTC.

This clonotype was counted ten times or more. The rearrangement joins TRBV6-2 or TRBV6-3 to TRBJ2-3; D possibly corresponds to TRBD1 (6 bases). Trimming removed 2 bases from V and 2 bases from J, with 11 bases in between. Germline assignment: CDR1 MNHEY and CDR2 SVGEGT. The length of the CDR3 is 15 residues. The CDR3 protein is CASSYRTVSTDTQYF. The CDR3 coding sequence is TGTGCCAGCAGTTACCGGACAGTCTCCACAGATACGCAGTATTTT.

This clonotype was found many times. CDR3: CASSPRGGGIDTQYF. CDR3 DNA: TGCGCCAGCAGCCCCCGTGGCGGGGGGATCGATACGCAGTATTTT. This sequence joins TRBV5-1 and TRBJ2-3, with TRBD2 matching over 8 bases. Germline V gives CDR1 SGHRS, CDR2 YFSETQ. The CDR3 length is 15 residues. V lost 4 bases, J lost 6 bases, and 10 bases stayed unmatched. Based on the CDR3 plus reference TRBV5-1 and TRBJ2-3, the full variable domain is KAGVTQTPRYLIKTRGQQVTLSCSPISGHRSVSWYQQTPGQGLQFLFEYFSETQRNKGNFPGRFSGRQFSNSRSEMNVSTLELGDSALYLCASSPRGGGIDTQYFGPGTRLTVL.